The clone carrying this T cell receptor (beta chain) showed up many times. Antigen unknown. Stable hyperthyroidism meant no progression to ophthalmopathy within 18 months of follow-up. Using RNA transcripts, the TCR beta CDR3 regions were amplified. After a first-round RT-PCR with HTBI primers, a second-round multiplex PCR was run. TCRdb re-derived calls from the multiplex PCR reads in MiXCR, one entry per CDR3 protein. The data show just over 400,000 distinct CDR3 sequences, roughly 21% seen once. These data originate in a study of Graves' ophthalmopathy and Graves' hyperthyroidism. The CDR3 sequence is 15 residues long. V shed 0 bases and J 7 bases; nucleotides not matched to a gene: 9. Germline values: CDR1 DFQATT, CDR2 SNEGSKA (reference sequence). Study-wide findings and caveats: Blood also held most thyroid clonotypes expanded above 0.001 frequency.

This sequence was found in a woman in her late teens or twenties with stable Graves' hyperthyroidism. This sequence joins TRBV20-1 and TRBJ2-7; 10 bases are shared with TRBD1. The sample consisted of peripheral blood. The CDR3 nucleotides read TGCAGTGCTAGAGATCGCGACAGGGGGCTTTATGAGCAGTACTTC. Translated, it gives CSARDRDRGLYEQYF.